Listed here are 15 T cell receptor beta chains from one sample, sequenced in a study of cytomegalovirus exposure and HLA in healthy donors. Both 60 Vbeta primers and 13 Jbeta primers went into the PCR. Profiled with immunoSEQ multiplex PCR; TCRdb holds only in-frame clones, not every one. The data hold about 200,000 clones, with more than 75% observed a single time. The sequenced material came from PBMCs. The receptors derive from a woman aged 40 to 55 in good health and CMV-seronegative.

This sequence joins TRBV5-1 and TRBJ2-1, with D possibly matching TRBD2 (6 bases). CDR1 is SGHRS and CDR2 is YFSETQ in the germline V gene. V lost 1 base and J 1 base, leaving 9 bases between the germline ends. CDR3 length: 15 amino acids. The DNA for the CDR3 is TGCGCCAGCAGCTTGTCCGGGGGTTCCTACAATGAGCAGTTCTTC. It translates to CASSLSGGSYNEQFF.

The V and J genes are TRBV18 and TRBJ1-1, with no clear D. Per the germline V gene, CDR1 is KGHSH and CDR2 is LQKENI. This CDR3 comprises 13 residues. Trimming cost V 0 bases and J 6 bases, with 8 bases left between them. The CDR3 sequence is CASSPPSRSEAFF. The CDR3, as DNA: TGTGCCAGCTCACCACCTTCGCGATCTGAAGCTTTCTTT.

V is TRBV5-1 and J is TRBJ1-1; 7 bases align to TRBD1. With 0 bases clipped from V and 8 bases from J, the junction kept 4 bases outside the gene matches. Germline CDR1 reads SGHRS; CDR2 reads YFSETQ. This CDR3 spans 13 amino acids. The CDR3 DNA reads TGCGCCAGCAGCTTGGGTTTGACAGGGGAAGCTTTCTTT. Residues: CASSLGLTGEAFF.

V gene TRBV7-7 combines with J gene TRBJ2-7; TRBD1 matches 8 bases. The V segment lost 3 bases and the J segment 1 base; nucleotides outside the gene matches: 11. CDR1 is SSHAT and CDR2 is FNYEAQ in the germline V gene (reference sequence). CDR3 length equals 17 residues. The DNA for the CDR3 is TGTGCCAGCAGCTTGACGACAGGGGTGGCACCTTCCTACGAGCAGTACTTC. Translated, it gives CASSLTTGVAPSYEQYF. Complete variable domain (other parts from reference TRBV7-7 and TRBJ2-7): GAGVSQSPRYKVTKRGQDVTLRCDPISSHATLYWYQQALGQGPEFLTYFNYEAQPDKSGLPSDRFSAERPEGSISTLTIQRTEQRDSAMYRCASSLTTGVAPSYEQYFGPGTRLTVT.

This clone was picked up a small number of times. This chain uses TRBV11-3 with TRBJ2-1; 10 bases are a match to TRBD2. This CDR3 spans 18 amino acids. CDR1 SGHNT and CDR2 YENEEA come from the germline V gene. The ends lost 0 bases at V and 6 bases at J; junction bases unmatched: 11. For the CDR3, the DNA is TGTGCCAGCAGCTTAGATCTACCTAGCGGGAGTCAATTCAATGAGCAGTTCTTC. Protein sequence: CASSLDLPSGSQFNEQFF.

CDR3 sequence: CASSDRDRVYEQYF. CDR3 coding DNA: TGTGCCAGCAGTGACCGGGACAGGGTCTACGAGCAGTACTTC. V is TRBV27 and J is TRBJ2-5; 9 nucleotides align to TRBD1. The DNA matches TRBJ2-7 better at its end, which makes the J call doubtful. Germline V gene lookup returns CDR1 MNHEY and CDR2 SMNVEV (reference sequence). The length of the CDR3 is 14 residues.

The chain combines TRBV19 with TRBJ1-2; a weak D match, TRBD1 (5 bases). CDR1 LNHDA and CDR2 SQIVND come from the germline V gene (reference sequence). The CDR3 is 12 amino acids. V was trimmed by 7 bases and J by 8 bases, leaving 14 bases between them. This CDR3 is CASTTGARGYTF. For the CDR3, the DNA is TGTGCCAGTACCACAGGAGCCCGCGGCTACACCTTC.

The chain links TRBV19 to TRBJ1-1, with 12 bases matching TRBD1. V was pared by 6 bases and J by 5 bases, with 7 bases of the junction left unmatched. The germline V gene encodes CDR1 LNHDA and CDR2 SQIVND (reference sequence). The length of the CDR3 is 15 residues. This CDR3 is CASRRGQGAGTEAFF. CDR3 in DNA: TGTGCCAGTAGGAGGGGACAGGGGGCGGGAACTGAAGCTTTCTTT.

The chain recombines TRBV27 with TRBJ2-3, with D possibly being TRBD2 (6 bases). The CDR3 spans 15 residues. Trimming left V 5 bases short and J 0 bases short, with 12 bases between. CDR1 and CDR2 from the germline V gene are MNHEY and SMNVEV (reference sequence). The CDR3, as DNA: TGTGCCAGCAGTCCCACGGGACTTAGCACAGATACGCAGTATTTT. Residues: CASSPTGLSTDTQYF.

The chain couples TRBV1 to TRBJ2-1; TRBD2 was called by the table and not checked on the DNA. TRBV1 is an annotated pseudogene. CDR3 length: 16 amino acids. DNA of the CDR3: TGCACCAGCGCGCTCCCCGGGACTAGCGGGACCTATGAGCAGTTCTTC. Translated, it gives CTSALPGTSGTYEQFF.

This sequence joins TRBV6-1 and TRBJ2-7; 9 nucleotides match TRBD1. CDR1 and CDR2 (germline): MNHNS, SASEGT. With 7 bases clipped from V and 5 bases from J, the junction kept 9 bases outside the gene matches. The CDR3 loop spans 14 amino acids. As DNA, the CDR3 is TGTGCCAGCACCGACGGGACAGGGAGACACGAGCAGTACTTC. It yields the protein CASTDGTGRHEQYF.

CDR3 loop: CASSPGQHYEQYF. Written as DNA, the CDR3 is TGCGCCAGCAGCCCGGGACAGCACTACGAGCAGTACTTC. The rearrangement links TRBV5-1 to TRBJ2-7; TRBD1 aligns across 7 bases. V gave up 4 bases and J gave up 3 bases; unmatched junction bases: 4. The CDR3 contains 13 residues. The V gene's germline CDR1 is SGHRS and CDR2 YFSETQ.

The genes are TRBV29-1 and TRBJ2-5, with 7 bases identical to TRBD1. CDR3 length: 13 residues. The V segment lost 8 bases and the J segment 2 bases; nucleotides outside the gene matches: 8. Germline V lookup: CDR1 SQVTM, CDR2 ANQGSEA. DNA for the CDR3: TGCAGCACATTAAAGGGACAGCAAGAGACCCAGTACTTC. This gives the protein CSTLKGQQETQYF.

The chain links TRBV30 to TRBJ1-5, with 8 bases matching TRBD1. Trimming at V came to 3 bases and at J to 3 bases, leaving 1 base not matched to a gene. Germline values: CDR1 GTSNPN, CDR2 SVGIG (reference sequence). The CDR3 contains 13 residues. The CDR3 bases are TGTGCCTGGAGGGGACAGGACAATCAGCCCCAGCATTTT. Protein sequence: CAWRGQDNQPQHF.

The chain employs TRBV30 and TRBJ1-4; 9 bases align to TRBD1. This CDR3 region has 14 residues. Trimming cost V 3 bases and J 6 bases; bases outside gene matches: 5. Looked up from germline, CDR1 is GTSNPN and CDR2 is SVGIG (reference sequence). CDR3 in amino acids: CAWSGDRVDEKLFF. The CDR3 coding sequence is TGTGCCTGGAGCGGGGACAGGGTGGATGAAAAACTGTTTTTT.